This entry lists 13 T cell receptor beta chains sequenced from one sample in a study of T cell responses to AZD1222 COVID-19 vaccine. Repertoires were generated with immunoSEQ multiplex PCR, while TCRdb's copy carries only in-frame clones and drops some. The sample lists fewer than 120,000 clones, about 94% occurring once. The source material was peripheral blood, sampled 28 days after the second AZD1222 dose. The receptors originated from an adult who received the AZD1222 COVID-19 vaccine.

This clone was counted once. This chain links TRBV6-5 with TRBJ2-5; weak D call: TRBD1 (6 bases). Trimming cost V 3 bases and J 1 base, with 9 bases left between them. The CDR3 length is 14 residues. Germline CDR1 and CDR2: MNHEY and SVGAGI. This CDR3 is CASSYGQLQETQYF. CDR3 bases: TGTGCCAGCAGTTATGGACAGCTCCAAGAGACCCAGTACTTC.

The chain recombines TRBV7-9 with TRBJ1-6; TRBD1 is a possible D gene (6 bases). V was pared by 6 bases and J by 2 bases, with 17 bases between. Germline CDR1 is SEHNR and CDR2 is FQNEAQ (reference sequence). The CDR3 consists of 17 residues. CDR3 DNA sequence: TGTGCCAGCAGGCTAGATGTTTGGGACACCTATAATTCACCCCTCCACTTT. It encodes CASRLDVWDTYNSPLHF. Full variable domain (remainder filled in from reference TRBV7-9 and TRBJ1-6): DTGVSQNPRHKITKRGQNVTFRCDPISEHNRLYWYRQTLGQGPEFLTYFQNEAQLEKSRLLSDRFSAERPKGSFSTLEIQRTEQGDSAMYLCASRLDVWDTYNSPLHFGNGTRLTVT.

This chain connects TRBV24-1 to TRBJ2-5, with D possibly TRBD1 on 6 matching bases. The CDR3 runs 15 residues. Deletions cut 2 bases from V and 4 bases from J, with 13 bases between. Germline V gives CDR1 KGHDR, CDR2 SFDVKD. CDR3 region: CATSDSRGHGETQYF. CDR3 bases: TGTGCCACCAGTGATTCAAGGGGACACGGAGAGACCCAGTACTTC.

This sequence joins TRBV27 and TRBJ2-1, with a possible D match to TRBD2 (6 bases). From germline, CDR1 is MNHEY and CDR2 SMNVEV (reference sequence). The CDR3 consists of 13 residues. Trimming left V 6 bases short and J 4 bases short, with 10 bases between. CDR3 residues: CASSRTKYNEQFF. The CDR3 DNA reads TGTGCCAGCAGCCGGACTAAGTACAATGAGCAGTTCTTC.

This clone was observed once. The V call is TRBV19, the J call TRBJ2-6; TRBD2 agrees at 8 bases. There are 19 residues in the CDR3. Trimming took 7 bases from V and 1 from J; bases not matched to a gene: 15. Germline V gene lookup returns CDR1 LNHDA and CDR2 SQIVND (reference sequence). CDR3 loop: CASTPAGGGLESGANVLTF. The DNA of the CDR3 is TGTGCCAGTACCCCTGCGGGGGGCGGTCTTGAATCTGGGGCCAACGTCCTGACTTTC.

The J gene is TRBJ2-3, the V gene TRBV3-1 (or the pseudogene TRBV3-2), with 7 nucleotides matching TRBD2. CDR3 size: 15 residues. Germline CDR1 is LGHDT and CDR2 is YNNKEL (reference sequence). Germline trimming cut 1 base from V and 2 bases from J; bases unmatched to any gene: 3. CDR3 sequence: CASSQGGDYTDTQYF. For the CDR3, the DNA is TGTGCCAGCAGCCAAGGGGGGGACTACACAGATACGCAGTATTTT.

V usage is TRBV5-1 and J usage is TRBJ1-1; unclear D gene. CDR1 SGHRS and CDR2 YFSETQ come from the germline V gene. The V end lost 0 bases, the J end lost 4 bases, and 13 bases lay between the germline ends. This CDR3 is 15 amino acids long. DNA of the CDR3: TGCGCCAGCAGCTTGGGGGCATTGGTTGGCACTGAAGCTTTCTTT. It codes for CASSLGALVGTEAFF.

J is TRBJ2-1 and V is TRBV10-3; D ambiguous. V lost 7 bases to trimming and J lost 8 bases, with 9 bases between them. Germline-derived CDR1 and CDR2 are ENHRY and SYGVKD. This CDR3 contains 11 residues. The DNA for the CDR3 is TGTGCCATCACGAGTTCAGATGAGCAGTTCTTC. Amino acids: CAITSSDEQFF.

The J gene is TRBJ1-1, the V gene TRBV5-1; D might be TRBD1 (5 bases). Trimming removed 2 bases at V and 2 bases at J, with 7 bases between. The CDR3 sequence is 13 residues long. Germline CDR1 is SGHRS and CDR2 is YFSETQ. The CDR3 DNA follows: TGCGCCAGCAGCTTAGGGGCAAACACTGAAGCTTTCTTT. Translation: CASSLGANTEAFF.

This sequence joins TRBV4-1 and TRBJ2-1; D unresolved. The germline V and J ends were trimmed by 0 bases and 10 bases, with 13 bases remaining between them. There are 14 residues in the CDR3. In germline, CDR1 is MGHRA, CDR2 YSYEKL. In DNA, the CDR3 is TGCGCCAGCAGCCAAGATAGAAGTTTTGGCGAGCAGTTCTTC. Translated, it gives CASSQDRSFGEQFF.

The chain couples TRBV3-1 (or the pseudogene TRBV3-2) to TRBJ1-3; D might be TRBD1 (6 bases). The CDR3 has 15 amino acids. V was trimmed by 1 base and J by 6 bases, leaving 13 bases between them. Germline V CDR1 and CDR2: LGHDT, YNNKEL (reference sequence). The CDR3 reads CASSQVGHLANTIYF. The CDR3 coding sequence is TGTGCCAGCAGCCAAGTGGGACATCTCGCAAACACCATATATTTT.

This clone was seen only once. This chain uses TRBV7-6 with TRBJ2-1; D is uncertain. The length of the CDR3 is 16 residues. Deletions cut 1 base from V and 2 bases from J, with 12 bases between. CDR1 SGHVS and CDR2 FNYEAQ come from the germline V gene. CDR3 in DNA: TGTGCCAGCAGCTTAGTCGGTTTACCTCCCTACAATGAGCAGTTCTTC. Residues: CASSLVGLPPYNEQFF.

Worth noting for this clone: Germline is not matched at one junction end, which may reflect a read error. The chain joins TRBV3-1 (or the pseudogene TRBV3-2) to TRBJ1-2; 7 positions match TRBD1. Germline lookup yields CDR1 LGHDT and CDR2 YNNKEL (reference sequence). The CDR3 spans 11 residues. The CDR3 is CASSQAGDSLF. The CDR3 DNA reads TGTGCCAGCAGCCAGGCCGGGGACAGCCTTTTC.